This T cell receptor beta chain was retrieved from a study of liver allograft versus peripheral blood T cells (dated by TCRdb to between 2020 and 2021). As for the study more broadly: In liver transplant recipients, the study looked at T cell receptor repertoires in the peripheral blood and set them against the repertoires found within the transplanted livers.

This clonotype was counted ten times or more. Its antigen is not yet known. The sample holds no much larger clone one base away, and base qualities are not on file. Data came from an Illumina MiSeq. TCRdb passed the public sequencing reads through fastp at Q25 and MiXCR, retaining productive beta sequences. Rows are unified per CDR3 protein, each entry keeping the most common DNA and genes. The sample yields about 16,000 distinct CDR3 sequences; roughly a fifth were counted once. More than 9.5% of the sample goes to the ten largest clones. Beyond this particular receptor, the publication reports: The T cell receptor repertoires within liver allografts were reported to be different from the T cell receptor repertoires detected in peripheral blood.

According to the germline V gene, CDR1 reads MNHNS and CDR2 reads SASEGT. The CDR3 goes from the cysteine to the phenylalanine over 13 residues. Only the CDR3 DNA is retained, 39 bases long and in frame from the first base. At the junction V is shortened by 7 bases and J by 5 bases, with 14 bases in between. The chain employs TRBV6-1 and TRBJ2-5; possibly the D gene is TRBD1, per 5 matching bases. The receptor was isolated from a human patient who had a liver transplant. Because of the transplant, the T cells may be the graft donor's rather than the patient's own. The CDR3 protein sequence reads: CASTRTPRETQYF. The nucleotide sequence reads TGTGCCAGCACTCGGACACCCAGGGAGACCCAGTACTTC.